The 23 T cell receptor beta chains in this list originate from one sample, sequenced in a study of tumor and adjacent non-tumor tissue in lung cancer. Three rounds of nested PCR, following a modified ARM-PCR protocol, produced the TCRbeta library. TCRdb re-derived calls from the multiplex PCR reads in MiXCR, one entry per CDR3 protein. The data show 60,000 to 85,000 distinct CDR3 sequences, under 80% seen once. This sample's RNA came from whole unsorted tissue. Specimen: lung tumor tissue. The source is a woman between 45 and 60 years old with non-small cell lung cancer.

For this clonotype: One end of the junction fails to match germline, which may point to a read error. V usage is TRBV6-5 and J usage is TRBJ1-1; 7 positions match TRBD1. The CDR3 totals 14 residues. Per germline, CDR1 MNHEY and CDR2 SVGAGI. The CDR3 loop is CVSSLRGGDTEAFF. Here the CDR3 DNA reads TGTGTCAGCAGTCTCAGGGGGGGTGACACTGAAGCTTTCTTT.

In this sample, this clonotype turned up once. CDR3: CASISRDNHNSPLHF. The CDR3 DNA reads as TGTGCCAGCATCTCTAGGGACAACCATAATTCACCCCTCCACTTT. The genes are TRBV11-2 and TRBJ1-6; D possibly corresponds to TRBD1 (6 bases). The CDR3 is 15 residues long. Between the trimmed V and J ends, which lost 7 bases and 5 bases, there was a span of 15 bases. Per the germline V gene, CDR1 is SGHAT and CDR2 is FQNNGV.

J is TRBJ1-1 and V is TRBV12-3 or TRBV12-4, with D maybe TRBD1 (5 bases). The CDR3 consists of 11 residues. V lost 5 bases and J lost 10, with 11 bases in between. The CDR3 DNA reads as TGTGCCAGCAGTAGGGGAGATTCAGCTTTCTTT. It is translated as CASSRGDSAFF.

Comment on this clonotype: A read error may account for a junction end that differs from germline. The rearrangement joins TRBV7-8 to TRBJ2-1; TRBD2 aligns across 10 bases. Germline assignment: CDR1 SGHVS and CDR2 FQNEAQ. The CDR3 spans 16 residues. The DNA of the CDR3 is TGTACCAGCAGCTTAAGGGCACTAGCGGGATACAATGAGCAGTTCTTC. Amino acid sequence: CTSSLRALAGYNEQFF.

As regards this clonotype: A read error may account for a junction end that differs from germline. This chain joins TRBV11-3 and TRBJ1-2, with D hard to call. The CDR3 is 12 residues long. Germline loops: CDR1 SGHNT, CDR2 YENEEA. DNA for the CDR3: TGTGCCACTAAGACGGGTCGCTATGCCTACACCTTC. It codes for CATKTGRYAYTF.

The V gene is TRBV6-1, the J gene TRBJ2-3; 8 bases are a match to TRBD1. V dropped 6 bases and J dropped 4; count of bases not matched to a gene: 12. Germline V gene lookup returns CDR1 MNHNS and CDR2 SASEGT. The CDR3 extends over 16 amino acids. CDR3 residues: CASRSDPGQGADTQYF. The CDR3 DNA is TGTGCCAGCAGATCAGATCCCGGACAGGGAGCAGATACGCAGTATTTT.

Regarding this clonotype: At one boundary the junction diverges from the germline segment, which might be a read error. The chain's CDR3 is CAGSPAPGDSYEQYF. CDR3 DNA sequence: TGCGCCGGCAGCCCCGCCCCCGGGGATTCCTACGAACAGTACTTC. The chain uses TRBV10-2 and TRBJ2-7; D might be TRBD2 (5 bases). Germline V CDR1 and CDR2: WSHSY, SAAADI. This CDR3 has 15 amino acids.

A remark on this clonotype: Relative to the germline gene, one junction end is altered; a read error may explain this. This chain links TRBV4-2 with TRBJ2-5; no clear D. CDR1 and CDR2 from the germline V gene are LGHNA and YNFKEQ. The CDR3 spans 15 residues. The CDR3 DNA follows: TGTGCCAGCAGCCAAGAAAGAGCATCTCAAGACACCCAGTACTTC. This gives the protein CASSQERASQDTQYF.

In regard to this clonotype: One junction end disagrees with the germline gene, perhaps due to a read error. The CDR3 DNA reads as TGTGCCAACAGCTTTGATGTATTGAGCAATCAGCCTCAGCATTTT. Amino acids: CANSFDVLSNQPQHF. This chain uses TRBV11-2 with TRBJ1-5; D is undetermined. CDR3 size: 15 residues. CDR1 is SGHAT and CDR2 is FQNNGV in the germline V gene. The entire variable domain, with the rest obtained from reference TRBV11-2 and TRBJ1-5, is as follows: EAGVAQSPRYKIIEKRQSVAFWCNPISGHATLYWYQQILGQGPKLLIQFQNNGVVDDSQLPKDRFSAERLKGVDSTLKIQPAKLEDSAVYLCANSFDVLSNQPQHFGDGTRLSIL.

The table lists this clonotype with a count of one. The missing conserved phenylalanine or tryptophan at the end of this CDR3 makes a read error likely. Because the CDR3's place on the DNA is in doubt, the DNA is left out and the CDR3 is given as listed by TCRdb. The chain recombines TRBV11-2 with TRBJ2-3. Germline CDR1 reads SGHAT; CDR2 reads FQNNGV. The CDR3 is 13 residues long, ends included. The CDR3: CASSLATTDTQFS.

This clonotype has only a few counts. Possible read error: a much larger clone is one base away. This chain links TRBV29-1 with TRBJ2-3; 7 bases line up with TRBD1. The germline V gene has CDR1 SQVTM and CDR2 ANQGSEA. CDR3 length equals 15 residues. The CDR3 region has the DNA TGCAGCGCTGAAGTCAGGCACAGGGGAACAGATACGCAGTATTTT. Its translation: CSAEVRHRGTDTQYF.

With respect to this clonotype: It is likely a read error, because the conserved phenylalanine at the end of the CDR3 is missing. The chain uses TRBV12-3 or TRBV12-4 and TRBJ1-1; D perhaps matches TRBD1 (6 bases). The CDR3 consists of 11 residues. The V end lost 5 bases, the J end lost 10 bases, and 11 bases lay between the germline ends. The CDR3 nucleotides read TGTGCCAGCAGTAAGGGGGGTTCAGCTTTCCTT. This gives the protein CASSKGGSAFL.

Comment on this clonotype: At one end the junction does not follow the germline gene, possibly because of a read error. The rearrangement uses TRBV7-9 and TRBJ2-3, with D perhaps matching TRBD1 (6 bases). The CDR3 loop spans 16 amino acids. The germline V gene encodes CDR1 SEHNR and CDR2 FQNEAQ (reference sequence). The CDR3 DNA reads TGTGCCAGCGGCCGTCCGGACAGACTCACCACAGACACGCAGTATTTT. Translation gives CASGRPDRLTTDTQYF.

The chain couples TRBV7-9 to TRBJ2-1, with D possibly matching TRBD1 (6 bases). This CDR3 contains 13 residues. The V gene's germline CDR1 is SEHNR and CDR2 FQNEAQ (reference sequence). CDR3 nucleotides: TGTGCTAACGGCTTAGAACAGGGCTTCGGGCAGTTCTTC. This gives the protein CANGLEQGFGQFF. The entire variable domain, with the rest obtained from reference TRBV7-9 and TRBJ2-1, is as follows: DTGVSQNPRHKITKRGQNVTFRCDPISEHNRLYWYRQTLGQGPEFLTYFQNEAQLEKSRLLSDRFSAERPKGSFSTLEIQRTEQGDSAMYLCANGLEQGFGQFFGPGTRLTVL.

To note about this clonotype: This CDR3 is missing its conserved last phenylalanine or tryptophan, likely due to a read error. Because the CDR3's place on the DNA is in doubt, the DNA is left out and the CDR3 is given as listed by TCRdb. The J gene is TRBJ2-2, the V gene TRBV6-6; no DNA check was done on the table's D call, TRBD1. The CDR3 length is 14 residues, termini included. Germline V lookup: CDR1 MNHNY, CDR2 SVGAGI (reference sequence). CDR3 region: CASSKDTNTGELSY.

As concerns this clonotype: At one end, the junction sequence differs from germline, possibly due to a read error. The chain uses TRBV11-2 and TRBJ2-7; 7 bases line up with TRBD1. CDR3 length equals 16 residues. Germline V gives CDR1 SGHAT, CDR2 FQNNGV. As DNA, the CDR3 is TGTGTCAGCAGCTTAGAGTTACAGGGGTTTTTGTACGAGCAGTACTTC. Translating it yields CVSSLELQGFLYEQYF.

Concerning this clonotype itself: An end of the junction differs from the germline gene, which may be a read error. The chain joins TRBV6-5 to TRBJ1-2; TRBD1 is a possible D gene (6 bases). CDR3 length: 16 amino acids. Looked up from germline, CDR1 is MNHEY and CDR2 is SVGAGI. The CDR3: CASNYSVKSGVYGYTF. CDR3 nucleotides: TGTGCTAGCAATTACTCCGTTAAGTCAGGGGTCTATGGCTACACCTTC.

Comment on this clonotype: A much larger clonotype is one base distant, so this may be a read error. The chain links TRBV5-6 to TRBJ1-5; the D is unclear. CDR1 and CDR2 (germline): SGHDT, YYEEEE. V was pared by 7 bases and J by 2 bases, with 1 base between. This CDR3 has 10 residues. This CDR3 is CASGNQPQHF. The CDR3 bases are TGTGCCAGCGGCAATCAGCCCCAGCATTTT.

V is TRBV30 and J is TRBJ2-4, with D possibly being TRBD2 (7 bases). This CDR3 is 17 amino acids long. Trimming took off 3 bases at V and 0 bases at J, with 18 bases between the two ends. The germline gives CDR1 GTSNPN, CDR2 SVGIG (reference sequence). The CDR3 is CAWRRGGGGGAKNIQYF. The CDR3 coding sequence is TGTGCCTGGAGGAGGGGTGGGGGAGGGGGAGCCAAAAACATTCAGTACTTC.

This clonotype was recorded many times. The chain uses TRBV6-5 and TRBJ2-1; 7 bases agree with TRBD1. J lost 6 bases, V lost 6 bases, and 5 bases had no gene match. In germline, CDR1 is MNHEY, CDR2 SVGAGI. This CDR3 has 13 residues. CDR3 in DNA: TGTGCCAGCAGATGGGGACAGTGCAATGAGCAGTTCTTC. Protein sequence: CASRWGQCNEQFF.

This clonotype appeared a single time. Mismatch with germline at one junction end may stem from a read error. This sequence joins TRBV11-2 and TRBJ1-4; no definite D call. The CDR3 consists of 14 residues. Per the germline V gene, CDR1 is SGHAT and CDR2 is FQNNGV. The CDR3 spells CASSLVEINEKLFF. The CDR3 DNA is TGTGCCAGCAGTTTAGTAGAGATTAATGAAAAACTGTTTTTT. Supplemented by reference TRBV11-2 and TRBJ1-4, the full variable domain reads EAGVAQSPRYKIIEKRQSVAFWCNPISGHATLYWYQQILGQGPKLLIQFQNNGVVDDSQLPKDRFSAERLKGVDSTLKIQPAKLEDSAVYLCASSLVEINEKLFFGSGTQLSVL.

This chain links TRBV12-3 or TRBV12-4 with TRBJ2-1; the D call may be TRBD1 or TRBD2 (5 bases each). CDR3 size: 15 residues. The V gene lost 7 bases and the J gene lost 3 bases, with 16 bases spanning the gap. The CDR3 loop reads CASTLQEDLYNEQFF. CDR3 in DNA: TGTGCCAGCACCTTACAGGAGGACCTCTACAATGAGCAGTTCTTC.

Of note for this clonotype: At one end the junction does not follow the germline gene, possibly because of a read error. In DNA, the CDR3 is TGTGCCAGCAGCTTGGCTATCAATGATCAGTTCTTC. Protein product: CASSLAINDQFF. The V and J genes are TRBV5-6 and TRBJ2-1; D unclear. The CDR3 has 12 residues. Germline CDR1 SGHDT, CDR2 YYEEEE.